This T cell receptor (beta chain) was recorded in a study of T cells in tuberculosis. Across the study: The T cells targeted glucose monomycolate, a mycobacterial lipid, via CD1B. Broader study findings: Some low-affinity tetramer-binding T cells may be absent from this sample.

The germline V gene has CDR1 SGHNT and CDR2 YYREEE (reference sequence). The CDR3 totals 15 residues. After removal of 4 bases from V and 4 bases from J, the junction contained 7 bases not matched to a gene. TCRdb keeps only in-frame clones here, not all; method: immunoSEQ multiplex PCR. The sample shows approximately 58,000 clones, roughly 88% of them seen only once. Thawed, overnight-rested PBMC were stained with GMM-loaded CD1B tetramer, viability dye and anti-CD3, then sorted. The CD1B tetramers carried C32 glucose monomycolate purified from Rhodococcus equi. Sample: CD1b-GMM tetramer-negative cells sorted from PBMCs. The rearrangement links TRBV5-4 to TRBJ2-7; TRBD2 agrees at 11 bases. The source of this sequence is an adult woman with latent tuberculosis. DNA of the CDR3: TGTGCCAGCAGCCACGCCGGGACTAGCGGTTACGAGCAGTACTTC. The encoded protein is CASSHAGTSGYEQYF.